This TCR beta chain is from a study of blood T cell repertoires in COVID-19. Using immunoSEQ multiplex PCR, the repertoire was profiled, and TCRdb retains in-frame clones only, with some absent. The top ten clones hold around a tenth of a sample with approximately 91,000 clones, about 75% of them seen once. The receptor comes from a woman of 80 years or more with acute or convalescent COVID-19. Sample: peripheral blood.

The CDR3 spells CASKAGRSTEAFF. The CDR3 region has the DNA TGTGCCAGCAAGGCAGGGCGAAGCACTGAAGCTTTCTTT. This chain joins TRBV27 and TRBJ1-1; tentative D call: TRBD1 (5 bases). Between the trimmed V and J ends, which lost 7 bases and 4 bases, there was a span of 13 bases. CDR1 MNHEY and CDR2 SMNVEV come from the germline V gene (reference sequence). This CDR3 contains 13 residues.